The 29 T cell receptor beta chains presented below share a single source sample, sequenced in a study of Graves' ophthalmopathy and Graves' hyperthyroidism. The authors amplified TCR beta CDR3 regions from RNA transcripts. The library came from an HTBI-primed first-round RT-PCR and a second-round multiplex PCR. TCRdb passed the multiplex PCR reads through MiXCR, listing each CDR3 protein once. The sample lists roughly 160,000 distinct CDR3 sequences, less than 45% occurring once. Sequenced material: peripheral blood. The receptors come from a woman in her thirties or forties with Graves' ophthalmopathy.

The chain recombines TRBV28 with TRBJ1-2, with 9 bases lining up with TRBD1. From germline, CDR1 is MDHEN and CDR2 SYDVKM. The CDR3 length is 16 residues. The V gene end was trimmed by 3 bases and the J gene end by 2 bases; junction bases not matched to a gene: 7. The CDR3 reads CASSFLKGQGNYGYTF. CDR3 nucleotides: TGTGCCAGCAGTTTCTTAAAGGGACAGGGAAACTATGGCTACACCTTC.

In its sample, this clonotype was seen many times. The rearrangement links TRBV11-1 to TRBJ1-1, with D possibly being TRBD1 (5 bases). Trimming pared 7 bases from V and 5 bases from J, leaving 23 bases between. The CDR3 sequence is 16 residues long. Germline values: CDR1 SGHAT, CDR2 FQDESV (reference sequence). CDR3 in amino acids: CASNPPPGGGRTEAFF. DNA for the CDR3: TGTGCCAGCAACCCCCCTCCGGGTGGGGGTCGGACTGAAGCTTTCTTT.

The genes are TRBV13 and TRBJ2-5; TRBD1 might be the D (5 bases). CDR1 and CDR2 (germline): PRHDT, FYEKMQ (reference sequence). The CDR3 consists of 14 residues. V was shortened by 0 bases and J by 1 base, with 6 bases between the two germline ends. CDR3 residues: CASSLGGLQETQYF. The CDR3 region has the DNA TGTGCCAGCAGCTTAGGGGGGCTCCAAGAGACCCAGTACTTC.

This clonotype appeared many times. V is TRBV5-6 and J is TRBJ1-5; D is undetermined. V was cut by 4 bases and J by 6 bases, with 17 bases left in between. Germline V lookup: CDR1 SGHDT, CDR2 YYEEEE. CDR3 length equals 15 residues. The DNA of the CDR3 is TGTGCCAGCAGCCGCGGGCATTCGAAGGGTCAGCCCCAGCATTTT. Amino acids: CASSRGHSKGQPQHF.

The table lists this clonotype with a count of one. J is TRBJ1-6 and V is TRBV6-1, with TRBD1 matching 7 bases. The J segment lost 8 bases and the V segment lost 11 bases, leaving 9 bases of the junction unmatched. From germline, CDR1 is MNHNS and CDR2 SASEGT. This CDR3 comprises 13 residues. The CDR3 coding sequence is TGTGCCGTGCAAGGGGGCGCCTATTCACCCCTCCACTTT. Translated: CAVQGGAYSPLHF.

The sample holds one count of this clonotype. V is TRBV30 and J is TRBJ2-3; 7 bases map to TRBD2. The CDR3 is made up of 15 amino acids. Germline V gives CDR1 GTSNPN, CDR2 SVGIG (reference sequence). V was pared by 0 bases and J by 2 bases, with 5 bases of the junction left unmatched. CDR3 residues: CAWSVLAGDTDTQYF. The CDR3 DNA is TGTGCCTGGAGTGTACTCGCGGGAGACACAGATACGCAGTATTTT.

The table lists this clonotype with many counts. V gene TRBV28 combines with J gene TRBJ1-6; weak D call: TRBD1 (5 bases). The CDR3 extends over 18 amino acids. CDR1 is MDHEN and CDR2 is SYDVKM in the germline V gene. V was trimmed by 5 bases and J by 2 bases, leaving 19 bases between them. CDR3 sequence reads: CASSPPLGTSTYNSPLHF. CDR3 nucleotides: TGTGCCAGCAGTCCGCCCCTAGGGACTAGCACCTATAATTCACCCCTCCACTTT.

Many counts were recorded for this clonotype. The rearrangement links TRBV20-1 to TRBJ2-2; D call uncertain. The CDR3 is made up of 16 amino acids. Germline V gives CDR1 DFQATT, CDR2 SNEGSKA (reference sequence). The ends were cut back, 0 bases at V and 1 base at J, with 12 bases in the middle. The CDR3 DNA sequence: TGCAGTGCTAGAGATCTGGGGAAATTGAACACCGGGGAGCTGTTTTTT. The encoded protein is CSARDLGKLNTGELFF.

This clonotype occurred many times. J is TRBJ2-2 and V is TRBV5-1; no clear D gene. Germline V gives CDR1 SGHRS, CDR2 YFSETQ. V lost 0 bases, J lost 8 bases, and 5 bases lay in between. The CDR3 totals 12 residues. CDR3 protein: CASSLGRGELFF. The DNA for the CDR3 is TGCGCCAGCAGCTTGGGACGGGGGGAGCTGTTTTTT. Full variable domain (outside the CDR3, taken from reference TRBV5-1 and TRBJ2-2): KAGVTQTPRYLIKTRGQQVTLSCSPISGHRSVSWYQQTPGQGLQFLFEYFSETQRNKGNFPGRFSGRQFSNSRSEMNVSTLELGDSALYLCASSLGRGELFFGEGSRLTVL.

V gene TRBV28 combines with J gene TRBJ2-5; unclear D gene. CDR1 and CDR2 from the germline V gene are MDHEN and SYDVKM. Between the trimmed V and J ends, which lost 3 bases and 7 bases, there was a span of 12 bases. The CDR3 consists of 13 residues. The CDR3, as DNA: TGTGCCAGCAGTTTTCAATTACCCGGGACCCAGTACTTC. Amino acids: CASSFQLPGTQYF.

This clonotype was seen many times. The CDR3 sequence: CASSLEDTGNTIYF. The CDR3 region has the DNA TGTGCCAGCAGCTTAGAGGACACTGGAAACACCATATATTTT. V is TRBV7-2 and J is TRBJ1-3; possible D gene TRBD1, 5 bases. The V end was cut by 1 base, the J end by 2 bases, with 6 bases between. The CDR3 is 14 residues long. Germline V lookup: CDR1 SGHTA, CDR2 FQGNSA.

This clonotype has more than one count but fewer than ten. The CDR3 DNA sequence: TGTGCCAGCAGTCCCCGGGGGGAGCGCCAAGAGACCCAGTACTTC. This codes for CASSPRGERQETQYF. The V gene is TRBV12-3 or TRBV12-4, the J gene TRBJ2-5; TRBD2 agrees at 7 bases. Trimming removed 5 bases from V and 1 base from J; junction bases left unmatched: 7. The CDR3 is made up of 15 amino acids.

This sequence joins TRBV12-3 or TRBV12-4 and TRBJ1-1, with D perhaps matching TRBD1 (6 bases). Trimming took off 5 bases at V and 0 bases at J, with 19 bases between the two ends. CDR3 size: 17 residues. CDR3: CASSLRGDEVMNTEAFF. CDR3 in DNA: TGTGCCAGCAGTCTTAGGGGGGACGAAGTGATGAACACTGAAGCTTTCTTT.

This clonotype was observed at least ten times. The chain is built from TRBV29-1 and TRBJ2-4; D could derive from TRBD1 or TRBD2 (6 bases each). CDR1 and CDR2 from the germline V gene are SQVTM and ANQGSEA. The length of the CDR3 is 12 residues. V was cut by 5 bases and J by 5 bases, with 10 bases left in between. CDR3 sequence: CSVRGPENIQYF. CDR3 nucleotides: TGCAGCGTTCGGGGGCCTGAAAACATTCAGTACTTC.

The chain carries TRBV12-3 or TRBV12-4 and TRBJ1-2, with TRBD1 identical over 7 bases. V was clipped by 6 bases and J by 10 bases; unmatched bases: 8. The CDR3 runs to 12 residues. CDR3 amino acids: CASRAADRLYTF. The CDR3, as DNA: TGTGCCAGCAGGGCCGCGGACAGGCTCTACACCTTC.

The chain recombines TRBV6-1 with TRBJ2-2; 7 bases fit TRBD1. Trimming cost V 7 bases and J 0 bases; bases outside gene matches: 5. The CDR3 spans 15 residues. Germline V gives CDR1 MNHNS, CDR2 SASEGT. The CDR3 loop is CASIGDRANTGELFF. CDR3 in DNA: TGTGCCAGCATAGGCGACAGGGCGAACACCGGGGAGCTGTTTTTT.

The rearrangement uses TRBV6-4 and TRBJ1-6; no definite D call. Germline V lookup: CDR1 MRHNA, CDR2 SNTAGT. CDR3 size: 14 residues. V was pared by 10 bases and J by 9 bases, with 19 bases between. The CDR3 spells CATSGGLSGSPLHF. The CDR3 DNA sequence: TGTGCCACCTCGGGCGGACTATCCGGTTCACCCCTCCACTTT.

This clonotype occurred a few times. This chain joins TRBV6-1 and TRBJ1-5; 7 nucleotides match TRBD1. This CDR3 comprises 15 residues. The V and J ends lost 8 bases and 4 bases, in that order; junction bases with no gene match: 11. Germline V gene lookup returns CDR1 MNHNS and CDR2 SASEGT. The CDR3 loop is CASGGGQTINQPQHF. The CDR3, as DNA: TGTGCCAGCGGGGGGGGACAGACAATTAATCAGCCCCAGCATTTT.

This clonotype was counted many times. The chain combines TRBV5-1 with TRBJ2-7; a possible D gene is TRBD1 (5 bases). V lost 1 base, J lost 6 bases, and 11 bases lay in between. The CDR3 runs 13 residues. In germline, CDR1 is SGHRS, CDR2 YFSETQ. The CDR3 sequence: CASSLPQGPEQYF. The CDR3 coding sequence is TGCGCCAGCAGCTTGCCGCAGGGCCCCGAGCAGTACTTC. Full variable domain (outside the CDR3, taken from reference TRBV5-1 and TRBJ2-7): KAGVTQTPRYLIKTRGQQVTLSCSPISGHRSVSWYQQTPGQGLQFLFEYFSETQRNKGNFPGRFSGRQFSNSRSEMNVSTLELGDSALYLCASSLPQGPEQYFGPGTRLTVT.

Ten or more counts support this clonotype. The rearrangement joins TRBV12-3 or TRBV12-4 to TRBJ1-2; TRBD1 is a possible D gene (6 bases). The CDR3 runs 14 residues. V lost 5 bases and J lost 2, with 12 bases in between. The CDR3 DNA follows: TGTGCCAGCAGTGAAACAGGGACGAACTATGGCTACACCTTC. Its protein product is CASSETGTNYGYTF.

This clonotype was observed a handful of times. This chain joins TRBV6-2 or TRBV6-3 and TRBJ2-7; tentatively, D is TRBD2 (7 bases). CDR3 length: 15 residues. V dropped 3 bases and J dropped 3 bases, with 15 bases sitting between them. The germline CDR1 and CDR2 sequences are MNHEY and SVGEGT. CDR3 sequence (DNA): TGTGCCAGCAGTTATACGGGGGGCAGCTTCTACGAGCAGTACTTC. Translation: CASSYTGGSFYEQYF.

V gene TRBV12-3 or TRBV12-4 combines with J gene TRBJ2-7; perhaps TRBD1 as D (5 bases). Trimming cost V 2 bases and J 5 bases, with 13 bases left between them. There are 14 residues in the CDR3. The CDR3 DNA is TGTGCCAGCAGTTTACAGGGATTACTGCACGAGCAGTACTTC. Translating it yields CASSLQGLLHEQYF.

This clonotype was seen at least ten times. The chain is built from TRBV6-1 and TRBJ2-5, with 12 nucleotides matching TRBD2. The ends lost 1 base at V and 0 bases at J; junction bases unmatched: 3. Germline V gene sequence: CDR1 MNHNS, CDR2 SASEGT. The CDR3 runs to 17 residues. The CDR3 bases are TGTGCCAGCAGTGAAGTCCTAGCGGGGGGGTACCAAGAGACCCAGTACTTC. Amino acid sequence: CASSEVLAGGYQETQYF.

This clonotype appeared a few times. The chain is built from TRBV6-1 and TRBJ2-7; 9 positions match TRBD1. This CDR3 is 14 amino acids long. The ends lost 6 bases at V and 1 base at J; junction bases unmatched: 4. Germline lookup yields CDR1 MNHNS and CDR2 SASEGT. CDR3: CASRRQGGSYEQYF. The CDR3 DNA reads TGTGCCAGCAGACGACAGGGGGGATCCTACGAGCAGTACTTC.

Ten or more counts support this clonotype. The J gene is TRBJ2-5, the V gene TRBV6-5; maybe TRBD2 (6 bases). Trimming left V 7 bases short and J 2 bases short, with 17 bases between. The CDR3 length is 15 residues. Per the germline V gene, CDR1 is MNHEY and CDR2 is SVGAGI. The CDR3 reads CASTLGAGRQETQYF. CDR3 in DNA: TGTGCCAGCACTCTAGGGGCGGGGCGTCAAGAGACCCAGTACTTC.

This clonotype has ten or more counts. CDR3 loop: CSAWDTRGEQYF. CDR3 sequence (DNA): TGCAGTGCATGGGACACCCGAGGTGAGCAGTACTTC. The chain carries TRBV20-1 and TRBJ2-7; a possible D gene is TRBD1 (6 bases). Trimming removed 6 bases at V and 7 bases at J, with 16 bases between. Per the germline V gene, CDR1 is DFQATT and CDR2 is SNEGSKA (reference sequence). The CDR3 totals 12 residues.

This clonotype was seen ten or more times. CDR3 coding DNA: TGTGCCAGCAGCTTGCAGGGACTGGGAGAGACTGAAGCTTTCTTT. Its translation: CASSLQGLGETEAFF. The rearrangement uses TRBV5-4 and TRBJ1-1, with D possibly TRBD1 on 5 matching bases. V lost 1 base, J lost 5 bases, and 15 bases lay in between. This CDR3 has 15 residues. CDR1 and CDR2 (germline): SGHNT, YYREEE (reference sequence).

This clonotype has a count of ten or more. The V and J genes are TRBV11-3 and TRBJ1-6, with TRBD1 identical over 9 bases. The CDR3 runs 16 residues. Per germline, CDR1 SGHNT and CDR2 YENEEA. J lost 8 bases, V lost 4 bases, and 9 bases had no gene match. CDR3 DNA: TGTGCCAGCAGCTACATCCCGGGACAGGGTGATTCACCCCTCCACTTT. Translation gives CASSYIPGQGDSPLHF.

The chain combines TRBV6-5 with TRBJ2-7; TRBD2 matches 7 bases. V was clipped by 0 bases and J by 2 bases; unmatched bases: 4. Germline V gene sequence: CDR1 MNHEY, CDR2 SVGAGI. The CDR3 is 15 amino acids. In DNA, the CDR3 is TGTGCCAGCAGTTACTCAACTAGCGCGACCTACGAGCAGTACTTC. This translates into CASSYSTSATYEQYF.